Below, 24 T cell receptor beta chains from the same sample are listed, as sequenced in a study of blood T cell repertoires in COVID-19. Libraries were prepared by immunoSEQ multiplex PCR; TCRdb keeps only in-frame clonotypes and omits some of them. Of approximately 100,000 clones listed, 85% are singletons. The sequenced sample was peripheral blood. These TCRs come from a woman aged 65 to 85 with active or convalescent COVID-19.

For this clone: Other nucleotide sequences from this sample produce the same CDR3. V is TRBV5-1 and J is TRBJ1-3, with a tentative D call TRBD1 (5 bases). The CDR3 is made up of 14 amino acids. CDR1 is SGHRS, CDR2 YFSETQ, per germline. Between the trimmed V and J ends, which lost 4 bases and 4 bases, there was a span of 12 bases. This CDR3 is CASSEGLSGNTIYF. The CDR3 DNA sequence: TGCGCCAGCAGCGAGGGACTATCGGGAAACACCATATATTTT.

CDR3 in DNA: TGCGCCAGCAGCTCCGGGACTAGCAGCACAGATACGCAGTATTTT. It is translated as CASSSGTSSTDTQYF. The J gene is TRBJ2-3, the V gene TRBV5-1; 9 bases are shared with TRBD2. The junction had 2 bases not matched to a gene; V was cut back by 3 bases and J by 0 bases. This CDR3 is built from 15 residues. Per germline, CDR1 SGHRS and CDR2 YFSETQ.

This chain uses TRBV29-1 with TRBJ2-1, with 10 positions matching TRBD2. Trimming cost V 3 bases and J 3 bases; bases outside gene matches: 11. Per the germline V gene, CDR1 is SQVTM and CDR2 is ANQGSEA. The CDR3 covers 17 residues. The CDR3 loop reads CSVDGVAGGPVYNEQFF. In DNA form, the CDR3 reads TGCAGCGTTGATGGCGTAGCGGGGGGACCCGTCTACAATGAGCAGTTCTTC.

The chain uses TRBV27 and TRBJ1-6; a possible D gene is TRBD1 (5 bases). V was clipped by 6 bases and J by 12 bases, with 12 bases between them. The CDR3 contains 12 residues. CDR1 is MNHEY, CDR2 SMNVEV, per germline (reference sequence). The CDR3 here is CASRGQGIPLHF. The CDR3 region has the DNA TGTGCCAGCAGGGGGCAGGGAATACCCCTCCACTTT.

The genes are TRBV19 and TRBJ1-3; possibly TRBD1 for D (5 bases). From germline, CDR1 is LNHDA and CDR2 SQIVND (reference sequence). Trimming cost V 9 bases and J 3 bases, with 15 bases left between them. The CDR3 is 14 amino acids. CDR3 DNA sequence: TGTGCCAGCAGTCGGGGGACTGATGGAAACACCATATATTTT. Its translation: CASSRGTDGNTIYF.

This sequence joins TRBV6-2 or TRBV6-3 and TRBJ1-1, with D maybe TRBD1 (5 bases). The V end was cut by 5 bases, the J end by 0 bases, with 16 bases between. The germline gives CDR1 MNHEY, CDR2 SVGEGT. CDR3 length equals 16 residues. CDR3 in amino acids: CASSGARASLNTEAFF. The CDR3 DNA reads TGTGCCAGCAGTGGGGCACGGGCGAGCTTGAACACTGAAGCTTTCTTT.

This clone was recorded only once. The chain has TRBV10-3 and TRBJ1-2, with 8 bases identical to TRBD1. The germline V gene has CDR1 ENHRY and CDR2 SYGVKD. The CDR3 is 13 amino acids. The J segment lost 3 bases and the V segment lost 7 bases, leaving 4 bases of the junction unmatched. The CDR3 DNA reads TGTGCCATCAACAGGGGGACAGACTATGGCTACACCTTC. This gives the protein CAINRGTDYGYTF.

V and J are TRBV14 and TRBJ2-5; TRBD2 aligns across 8 bases. Germline V gene data show CDR1 as SGHDN and CDR2 as FVKESK. V gave up 1 base and J gave up 5 bases; unmatched junction bases: 6. This CDR3 spans 15 amino acids. This CDR3 is CASSQGTGRVETQYF. In DNA, the CDR3 is TGTGCCAGCAGCCAAGGGACCGGGAGGGTGGAGACCCAGTACTTC.

The rearrangement joins TRBV11-2 to TRBJ2-7, with 8 bases aligning to TRBD2. CDR1 and CDR2 from the germline V gene are SGHAT and FQNNGV. Losses at the gene ends were 0 bases for V and 4 bases for J; bases not matched to a gene: 5. The CDR3 runs to 15 residues. In DNA, the CDR3 is TGTGCCAGCAGCTTAGAAATAGCGGGGAATTACGAGCAGTACTTC. Its protein is CASSLEIAGNYEQYF.

This clone has just one count. This rearrangement joins TRBV5-1 to TRBJ2-7; 8 nucleotides agree with TRBD1. The junction had 4 bases not matched to a gene; V was cut back by 3 bases and J by 2 bases. Per germline, CDR1 SGHRS and CDR2 YFSETQ. The CDR3 loop spans 14 amino acids. CDR3 loop: CASSSGQGAYEQYF. DNA for the CDR3: TGCGCCAGCAGCTCAGGACAGGGCGCCTACGAGCAGTACTTC.

The rearrangement links TRBV7-2 to TRBJ2-6; D call uncertain. Germline V gene data show CDR1 as SGHTA and CDR2 as FQGNSA. Trimming left V 5 bases short and J 0 bases short, with 8 bases between. The CDR3 extends over 15 amino acids. The CDR3 loop is CASSTQVSGANVLTF. CDR3 coding DNA: TGTGCCAGCAGCACACAAGTCTCTGGGGCCAACGTCCTGACTTTC.

In DNA form, the CDR3 reads TGTGCCAGCAGCCTCGGGCCCCGGGACACAACCCCCGGATATAGCAATCAGCCCCAGCATTTT. This encodes CASSLGPRDTTPGYSNQPQHF. This chain joins TRBV14 and TRBJ1-5; D may be TRBD1 (6 bases). The CDR3 sequence is 21 residues long. Per germline, CDR1 SGHDN and CDR2 FVKESK. V dropped 4 bases and J dropped 0 bases, with 28 bases sitting between them. Looking up the rest from reference TRBV14 and TRBJ1-5 gives the full variable domain: EAGVTQFPSHSVIEKGQTVTLRCDPISGHDNLYWYRRVMGKEIKFLLHFVKESKQDESGMPNNRFLAERTGGTYSTLKVQPAELEDSGVYFCASSLGPRDTTPGYSNQPQHFGDGTRLSIL.

The chain is built from TRBV2 and TRBJ2-2; D perhaps matches TRBD1 (5 bases). The V gene's germline CDR1 is SNHLY and CDR2 FYNNEI. The V and J ends lost 8 bases and 2 bases respectively, with 9 bases between them. The CDR3 length is 13 residues. For the CDR3, the DNA is TGTGCCAGCTGGGGCAGTAACACCGGGGAGCTGTTTTTT. Amino acids: CASWGSNTGELFF. Full variable domain (rest looked up from reference TRBV2 and TRBJ2-2): EPEVTQTPSHQVTQMGQEVILRCVPISNHLYFYWYRQILGQKVEFLVSFYNNEISEKSEIFDDQFSVERPDGSNFTLKIRSTKLEDSAMYFCASWGSNTGELFFGEGSRLTVL.

The chain uses TRBV4-3 and TRBJ1-6; 7 bases agree with TRBD1. The CDR3 length is 14 residues. Unmatched junction bases numbered 0, after V lost 4 bases and J lost 3 bases. Germline CDR1 and CDR2: LGHNA and YSLEER. CDR3 amino acids: CASSRDSYNSPLHF. CDR3 nucleotides: TGCGCCAGCAGCCGGGACAGCTATAATTCACCCCTCCACTTT.

This clone was observed once. CDR3 bases: TGTGCCAGTAGTATAGAGGGGACAGGGTCCACCGGGGAGCTGTTTTTT. Protein: CASSIEGTGSTGELFF. The genes are TRBV19 and TRBJ2-2, with 9 bases fitting TRBD1. Germline V lookup: CDR1 LNHDA, CDR2 SQIVND (reference sequence). The V and J ends lost 0 bases and 4 bases, in that order; junction bases with no gene match: 3. The CDR3 runs 16 residues.

This chain connects TRBV5-1 to TRBJ2-3; D may be TRBD2 (6 bases). V lost 7 bases, J lost 2 bases, and 20 bases lay in between. The germline CDR1 and CDR2 sequences are SGHRS and YFSETQ. The CDR3 is 16 residues long. The CDR3: CASGSGTSEATDTQYF. As DNA, the CDR3 is TGCGCCAGCGGATCAGGGACTTCCGAGGCCACAGATACGCAGTATTTT. Combining the CDR3 with reference TRBV5-1 and TRBJ2-3 gives the whole variable domain KAGVTQTPRYLIKTRGQQVTLSCSPISGHRSVSWYQQTPGQGLQFLFEYFSETQRNKGNFPGRFSGRQFSNSRSEMNVSTLELGDSALYLCASGSGTSEATDTQYFGPGTRLTVL.

The rearrangement joins TRBV19 to TRBJ2-6; 8 nucleotides match TRBD1. CDR1 is LNHDA and CDR2 is SQIVND in the germline V gene (reference sequence). The J segment lost 2 bases and the V segment lost 7 bases, leaving 7 bases of the junction unmatched. There are 16 residues in the CDR3. The CDR3 DNA reads as TGTGCCAGTACCCCGGACAGGGTCGCTGGGGCCAACGTCCTGACTTTC. This codes for CASTPDRVAGANVLTF.

The V call is TRBV2, the J call TRBJ2-5; D possibly corresponds to TRBD2 (5 bases). V was shortened by 3 bases and J by 4 bases, with 12 bases between the two germline ends. From germline, CDR1 is SNHLY and CDR2 FYNNEI. The CDR3 has 14 amino acids. In DNA, the CDR3 is TGTGCCAGCAGTGACGTCGGGGAAGGAGAGACCCAGTACTTC. It codes for CASSDVGEGETQYF.

In DNA form, the CDR3 reads TGTGCCAGCAGTGAACGCTCCAACCCAGCGGGACCATCAAAAGAGACCCAGTACTTC. It encodes CASSERSNPAGPSKETQYF. V and J are TRBV6-1 and TRBJ2-5, with TRBD2 matching 7 bases. Germline assignment: CDR1 MNHNS and CDR2 SASEGT. Unmatched junction bases numbered 18, after V lost 2 bases and J lost 3 bases. This CDR3 comprises 19 residues.

The chain links TRBV28 to TRBJ2-7; the match to TRBD2 covers 8 bases. Germline V gives CDR1 MDHEN, CDR2 SYDVKM. The CDR3 loop spans 15 amino acids. Unmatched junction bases numbered 14, after V lost 6 bases and J lost 7 bases. CDR3 sequence: CASSQGLAQRREQYF. CDR3 sequence (DNA): TGTGCCAGCAGCCAAGGACTAGCCCAGCGAAGGGAGCAGTACTTC.

The chain uses TRBV11-2 and TRBJ2-3; 7 positions agree with TRBD2. The junction had 7 bases not matched to a gene; V was cut back by 1 base and J by 3 bases. CDR3 length: 16 amino acids. CDR1 is SGHAT, CDR2 FQNNGV, per germline. The CDR3: CASSLVGRARTDTQYF. The CDR3 region has the DNA TGTGCCAGCAGCTTAGTGGGGAGGGCCAGGACAGATACGCAGTATTTT.

The chain joins TRBV18 to TRBJ1-4, with D maybe TRBD1 (6 bases). CDR1 and CDR2 (germline): KGHSH, LQKENI. V was pared by 4 bases and J by 3 bases, with 12 bases between. The CDR3 runs to 15 residues. The CDR3 region is CASSRGGAANEKLFF. For the CDR3, the DNA is TGTGCCAGCTCACGCGGGGGGGCAGCTAATGAAAAACTGTTTTTT.

CDR3 nucleotides: TGTGCCAGCACCGGACTAGCGGGAGCTATCAATGAGCAGTTCTTC. Its translation: CASTGLAGAINEQFF. This chain joins TRBV11-2 and TRBJ2-1, with 13 bases that match TRBD2. This CDR3 is 15 amino acids long. Losses at the gene ends were 7 bases for V and 6 bases for J; bases not matched to a gene: 6. CDR1 is SGHAT and CDR2 is FQNNGV in the germline V gene.

This clone was found once. The chain recombines TRBV6-5 with TRBJ2-7; TRBD2 agrees at 8 bases. Germline-derived CDR1 and CDR2 are MNHEY and SVGAGI. The V and J ends lost 2 bases and 6 bases, in that order; junction bases with no gene match: 9. The CDR3 consists of 15 residues. The CDR3, as DNA: TGTGCCAGCAGTTACGTTTCCAGCGGGGGCCCCGAGCAGTACTTC. Encoded protein: CASSYVSSGGPEQYF.